Sequencing of this T cell receptor (beta chain) was carried out in a study of blood T cell repertoires in COVID-19. Study details: Nucleic acid was either cDNA or gDNA, and it came from T cells, B-cell-depleted T cells, or PBMCs.

The method was immunoSEQ multiplex PCR; TCRdb's version includes in-frame clones alone and lacks a portion of them. The table records over 45,000 clones, 87% of them present only once. This CDR3 spans 14 amino acids. CDR1 is SNHLY and CDR2 is FYNNEI in the germline V gene. V dropped 7 bases and J dropped 8 bases, with 20 bases sitting between them. Seattle enrolled patients during active infection and tracked them longitudinally. This receptor was identified in a man aged 40-49 years with COVID-19, enrolled during active disease. Sequenced sample: peripheral blood. The V gene is TRBV2, the J gene TRBJ2-5; D may be TRBD2 (6 bases). The CDR3 DNA reads TGTGCCAGCAAGATAGCGGACTGGGTGGGTACCCAGTACTTC. Its translation is CASKIADWVGTQYF.